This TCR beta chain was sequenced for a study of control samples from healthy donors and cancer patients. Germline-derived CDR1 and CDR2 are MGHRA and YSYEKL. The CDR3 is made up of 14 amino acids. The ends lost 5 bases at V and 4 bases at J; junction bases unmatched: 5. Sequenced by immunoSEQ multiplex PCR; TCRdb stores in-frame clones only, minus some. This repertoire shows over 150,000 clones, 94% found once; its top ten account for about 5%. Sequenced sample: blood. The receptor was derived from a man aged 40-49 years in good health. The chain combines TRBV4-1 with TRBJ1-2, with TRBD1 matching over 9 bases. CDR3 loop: CASSRETGGYGYTF. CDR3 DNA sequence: TGCGCCAGCAGCAGAGAGACAGGGGGCTATGGCTACACCTTC.